These 5 T cell receptor beta chains share one sample of origin, sequenced in a study of OX40 agonist ivuxolimab in advanced cancers. Here immunoSEQ multiplex PCR was the method, and the copy in TCRdb shows in-frame clones only, minus some. The sample comprises just over 40,000 clones, roughly 85% of which are singletons, and approximately 15% rests with the top ten. The specimen comprised CD4+ or CD8+ T cells sorted from blood, sampled in a trial of the OX40 agonist ivuxolimab. The receptors stem from an adult with an advanced solid tumor such as melanoma, head and neck, liver or kidney cancer.

The genes are TRBV9 and TRBJ1-4; D uncertain. CDR1 and CDR2 from the germline V gene are SGDLS and YYNGEE. This CDR3 has 17 residues. Trimming stripped 3 bases from V and 0 bases from J, with 15 bases between. CDR3 sequence (DNA): TGTGCCAGCAGCGACCCTACGGCGGATTCAACTAATGAAAAACTGTTTTTT. This translates into CASSDPTADSTNEKLFF.

The chain couples TRBV4-3 to TRBJ1-1; D gene uncertain. The V end was cut by 0 bases, the J end by 6 bases, with 11 bases between. The CDR3 extends over 14 amino acids. Per the germline V gene, CDR1 is LGHNA and CDR2 is YSLEER. DNA for the CDR3: TGCGCCAGCAGCCAAGACCCGGACGATCCTGAAGCTTTCTTT. Encoded protein: CASSQDPDDPEAFF.

V and J are TRBV12-2 and TRBJ2-2; the table names TRBD2, a call not compared with the DNA. TRBV12-2 is described as a pseudogene. CDR3 size: 17 residues. The CDR3: CASRSGSREQNTGELFF. The CDR3 DNA reads as TGTGCAAGTCGCTCAGGCTCGAGGGAACAGAACACCGGGGAGCTGTTTTTT.

By proportion, this clone is medium-sized. The chain couples TRBV25-1 to TRBJ2-3; D is tentatively TRBD1 or TRBD2 (5 bases each). There are 14 residues in the CDR3. The germline CDR1 and CDR2 sequences are MGHDK and SYGVNS. Trimming took off 2 bases at V and 5 bases at J, with 11 bases between the two ends. The CDR3 loop reads CASSEGDREDTQYF. CDR3 coding DNA: TGTGCCAGCAGTGAAGGGGACCGGGAAGATACGCAGTATTTT.

The chain couples TRBV4-3 to TRBJ2-7; 9 bases are a match to TRBD2. Germline V CDR1 and CDR2: LGHNA, YSLEER. This CDR3 spans 14 amino acids. V dropped 5 bases and J dropped 3; count of bases not matched to a gene: 5. DNA for the CDR3: TGCGCCAGCAGCATGGCTAGCGGGATCTACGAGCAGTACTTC. As protein: CASSMASGIYEQYF.